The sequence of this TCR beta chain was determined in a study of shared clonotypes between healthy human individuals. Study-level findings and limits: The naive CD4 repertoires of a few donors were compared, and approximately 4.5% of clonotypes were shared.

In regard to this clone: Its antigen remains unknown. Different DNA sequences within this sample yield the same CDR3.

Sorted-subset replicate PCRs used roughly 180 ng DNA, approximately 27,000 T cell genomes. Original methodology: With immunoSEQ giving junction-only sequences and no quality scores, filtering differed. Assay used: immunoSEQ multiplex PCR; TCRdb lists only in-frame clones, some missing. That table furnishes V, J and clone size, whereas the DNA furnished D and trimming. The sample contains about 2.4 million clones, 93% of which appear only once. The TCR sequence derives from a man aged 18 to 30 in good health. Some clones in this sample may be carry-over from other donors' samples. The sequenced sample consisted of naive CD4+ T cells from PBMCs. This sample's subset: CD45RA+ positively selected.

CDR3 region: CASSPGTEETQYF. CDR3 coding DNA: TGCGCCAGCAGCCCGGGGACAGAAGAGACCCAGTACTTC. The chain uses TRBV5-1 and TRBJ2-5; 7 nucleotides line up with TRBD1. V shed 4 bases and J 3 bases; nucleotides not matched to a gene: 3. This CDR3 contains 13 residues. The germline gives CDR1 SGHRS, CDR2 YFSETQ.